A selection of T cell receptor beta chains follows, all from one sample in a study of cytomegalovirus exposure and HLA in healthy donors. Profiling relied on immunoSEQ multiplex PCR, and the TCRdb table lists in-frame clones only, not all of them. The sample includes 60,000 to 65,000 clones, 60% to 80% of them seen just once. Sequencing input: PBMCs. These receptors were obtained from a woman aged 40 to 50 in good health and CMV-seropositive. Each CDR3 is given with its conserved first and last residue. Fields, in order: J gene, V gene, D gene, clone size, CDR3 DNA, CDR3 protein. The D gene is left open where the match is weak. Where a row states a size, it is once, few, many or the class of an expanded clone; other rows omit it.

j_call: TRBJ1-1
v_call: TRBV30
d_call: NA
clone_size: NA
cdr3_nt: TGTGCCTGCACACCGGGGACTGAAGCTTTCTTT
cdr3_aa: CACTPGTEAFF

j_call: TRBJ1-3
v_call: TRBV18
d_call: NA
clone_size: few
cdr3_nt: TGTGCCAGCTCGCCTCAGGGCAGGGTTGAAAACACCATATATTTT
cdr3_aa: CASSPQGRVENTIYF

j_call: TRBJ2-7
v_call: TRBV11-3
d_call: TRBD1
clone_size: NA
cdr3_nt: TGTGCCAGCAGCTTATTCCGGGACAGCTACGAGCAGTACTTC
cdr3_aa: CASSLFRDSYEQYF

j_call: TRBJ2-3
v_call: TRBV4-1
d_call: NA
clone_size: once
cdr3_nt: TGCGCCAGCAGCCAAGAGGGGCTTTTAGGGCGTTCGTTCGCAGATACGCAGTATTTT
cdr3_aa: CASSQEGLLGRSFADTQYF

j_call: TRBJ2-1
v_call: TRBV10-1
d_call: NA
clone_size: NA
cdr3_nt: TGCGCCAGCTCACCCCGAGCGGGCCTCTACAATGAGCAGTTCTTC
cdr3_aa: CASSPRAGLYNEQFF

j_call: TRBJ1-1
v_call: TRBV11-2
d_call: TRBD1
clone_size: NA
cdr3_nt: TGTGCCAGCAGCCTAAGCGGCAGGGGGGCTGGGGGCACTGAAGCTTTCTTT
cdr3_aa: CASSLSGRGAGGTEAFF

j_call: TRBJ2-7
v_call: TRBV19
d_call: TRBD1
clone_size: NA
cdr3_nt: TGTGCCAGTCACAGACAGGGGGCACAATACGAGCAGTACTTC
cdr3_aa: CASHRQGAQYEQYF

j_call: TRBJ2-3
v_call: TRBV11-3
d_call: TRBD1
clone_size: NA
cdr3_nt: TGTGCCAGCAGCTCAGGGACAGACACGGGAGATACGCAGTATTTT
cdr3_aa: CASSSGTDTGDTQYF

j_call: TRBJ2-3
v_call: TRBV19
d_call: TRBD2
clone_size: NA
cdr3_nt: TGTGCCAGTAGGTCACGGCCCGGGGGGGACTCCTCAGATACGCAGTATTTT
cdr3_aa: CASRSRPGGDSSDTQYF

j_call: TRBJ1-5
v_call: TRBV19
d_call: NA
clone_size: NA
cdr3_nt: TGTGCCAGTCGTGTCAGTTCCAATCAGCCCCAGCATTTT
cdr3_aa: CASRVSSNQPQHF

j_call: TRBJ1-5
v_call: TRBV19
d_call: TRBD1
clone_size: few
cdr3_nt: TGTGCCAGTAGGGACAGGGGAAATCAGCCCCAGCATTTT
cdr3_aa: CASRDRGNQPQHF

j_call: TRBJ2-3
v_call: TRBV9
d_call: TRBD1
clone_size: NA
cdr3_nt: TGTGCCAGCAGCCCTCGAGGGGGCCTCACAGATACGCAGTATTTT
cdr3_aa: CASSPRGGLTDTQYF

j_call: TRBJ1-5
v_call: TRBV19
d_call: TRBD1
clone_size: NA
cdr3_nt: TGTGCCAGTACGACAGGGGTACAGCCCCAGCATTTT
cdr3_aa: CASTTGVQPQHF

j_call: TRBJ1-2
v_call: TRBV30
d_call: NA
clone_size: NA
cdr3_nt: TGTGCCTGGAGTGTACCCAGGACTAAAAAACGGGGTGGCTACACCTTC
cdr3_aa: CAWSVPRTKKRGGYTF

j_call: TRBJ1-1
v_call: TRBV18
d_call: NA
clone_size: NA
cdr3_nt: TGTGCCAGCTCAACCAGACAGTCTCGGCAAGCGAACACTGAAGCTTTCTTT
cdr3_aa: CASSTRQSRQANTEAFF

j_call: TRBJ2-3
v_call: TRBV7-2
d_call: NA
clone_size: NA
cdr3_nt: TGTGCCAGCAGCCCGCAGGCGGGCGGGACCACAGATACGCAGTATTTT
cdr3_aa: CASSPQAGGTTDTQYF

j_call: TRBJ2-1
v_call: TRBV15
d_call: NA
clone_size: NA
cdr3_nt: TGTGCCACCAGCAGAGAAAGACTAGTTAATGAGCAGTTCTTC
cdr3_aa: CATSRERLVNEQFF

j_call: TRBJ1-6
v_call: TRBV7-9
d_call: TRBD1
clone_size: NA
cdr3_nt: TGTGCCAGCAGCCCTGGGGACAGTTTGAATTCACCCCTCCACTTT
cdr3_aa: CASSPGDSLNSPLHF

j_call: TRBJ1-1
v_call: TRBV19
d_call: TRBD1
clone_size: once
cdr3_nt: TGTGCCAGTAGTCCCCGGGGACAGCTGAACACTGAAGCTTTCTTT
cdr3_aa: CASSPRGQLNTEAFF

j_call: TRBJ1-6
v_call: TRBV28
d_call: NA
clone_size: NA
cdr3_nt: TGTGCCAGCAGTTCCCCCGTAATCTATAATTCACCCCTCCACTTT
cdr3_aa: CASSSPVIYNSPLHF

j_call: TRBJ1-1
v_call: TRBV6-5
d_call: NA
clone_size: NA
cdr3_nt: TGTGCCAGCAGCCTAGACTCTGACGCTGAAGCTTTCTTT
cdr3_aa: CASSLDSDAEAFF

j_call: TRBJ1-5
v_call: TRBV19
d_call: NA
clone_size: NA
cdr3_nt: TGTGCCAGTAGCCGCAGCGTGGGTTTGCAGCCCCAGCATTTT
cdr3_aa: CASSRSVGLQPQHF

j_call: TRBJ2-7
v_call: TRBV5-6
d_call: NA
clone_size: NA
cdr3_nt: TGTGCCAGCAGCCCGGGAGTCTCCTACGAGCAGTACTTC
cdr3_aa: CASSPGVSYEQYF

j_call: TRBJ2-1
v_call: TRBV10-3
d_call: TRBD1
clone_size: NA
cdr3_nt: TGTGCCATCAGGGACGACAGGGTCCATTACAATGAGCAGTTCTTC
cdr3_aa: CAIRDDRVHYNEQFF

j_call: TRBJ1-1
v_call: TRBV5-3
d_call: NA
clone_size: NA
cdr3_nt: TGTGCCAGAAGCTTAAACCCCAACATTGAGGGAGGGCGTCCTGAAGCTTTCTTT
cdr3_aa: CARSLNPNIEGGRPEAFF

j_call: TRBJ2-3
v_call: TRBV7-3
d_call: TRBD2
clone_size: NA
cdr3_nt: TGTGCCAGCAGCAAAGAGACTAGCGGGGGGGCGATAACAGATACGCAGTATTTT
cdr3_aa: CASSKETSGGAITDTQYF

j_call: TRBJ1-4
v_call: TRBV5-1
d_call: NA
clone_size: NA
cdr3_nt: TGCGCCAGCAGCTTGGTGGGTAGGGAGGATGAAAAACTGTTTTTT
cdr3_aa: CASSLVGREDEKLFF

j_call: TRBJ2-7
v_call: TRBV5-8
d_call: TRBD1
clone_size: once
cdr3_nt: TGTGCCAGCAGCCGCCGGGACAGAGATTACGAGCAGTACTTC
cdr3_aa: CASSRRDRDYEQYF

j_call: TRBJ1-2
v_call: TRBV6-1
d_call: TRBD1
clone_size: few
cdr3_nt: TGTGCCAGCAGGGACAGGGGTACCTATGGCTACACCTTC
cdr3_aa: CASRDRGTYGYTF

j_call: TRBJ1-1
v_call: TRBV4-3
d_call: NA
clone_size: NA
cdr3_nt: TGCGCCAGCAGCCAAGATGGGGGGGGCTCTGAAGCTTTCTTT
cdr3_aa: CASSQDGGGSEAFF

j_call: TRBJ1-5
v_call: TRBV7-9
d_call: TRBD1
clone_size: NA
cdr3_nt: TGTTCCAGCAGCTTAGGTCAGGGGGCGGGTCAGCCCCAGCATTTT
cdr3_aa: CSSSLGQGAGQPQHF

j_call: TRBJ1-3
v_call: TRBV29-1
d_call: TRBD1
clone_size: NA
cdr3_nt: TGCAGCGTTGAAGAGGGGACAGGGGGATCCGGAAACACCATATATTTT
cdr3_aa: CSVEEGTGGSGNTIYF

j_call: TRBJ1-2
v_call: TRBV6-5
d_call: TRBD1
clone_size: NA
cdr3_nt: TGTGCCAGCAGAGAGGGGGCTATGGTCTATGGCTACACCTTC
cdr3_aa: CASREGAMVYGYTF

j_call: TRBJ2-2
v_call: TRBV10-3
d_call: NA
clone_size: NA
cdr3_nt: TGTGCCATCAGGGCCGGGGGGCCAGACACCGGGGAGCTGTTTTTT
cdr3_aa: CAIRAGGPDTGELFF

j_call: TRBJ2-1
v_call: TRBV6-5
d_call: NA
clone_size: few
cdr3_nt: TGTGCCAGCAGCCCCCCCGGGGGATCCACCCCTGAGCAGTTCTTC
cdr3_aa: CASSPPGGSTPEQFF

j_call: TRBJ2-2
v_call: TRBV6-1
d_call: NA
clone_size: few
cdr3_nt: TGTGCCAGCGGGCCTTCCGGGGAGCTGTTTTTT
cdr3_aa: CASGPSGELFF

j_call: TRBJ1-2
v_call: TRBV7-3
d_call: NA
clone_size: NA
cdr3_nt: TGCGCCAGCAGCCAAGATTTGGGGCACGGCTACACCTTC
cdr3_aa: CASSQDLGHGYTF

j_call: TRBJ2-1
v_call: TRBV9
d_call: TRBD2
clone_size: NA
cdr3_nt: TGTGCCAGCAGCGTAGGGCCGCGGGGGGGGAAGAATGAGCAGTTCTTC
cdr3_aa: CASSVGPRGGKNEQFF

j_call: TRBJ2-7
v_call: TRBV2
d_call: NA
clone_size: NA
cdr3_nt: TGTGCCAGCACTCCGTGGGGCTTATCCTACGAGCAGTACTTC
cdr3_aa: CASTPWGLSYEQYF

j_call: TRBJ1-6
v_call: TRBV30
d_call: TRBD1
clone_size: few
cdr3_nt: TGTGCCTTAGGACAGGCTAGCAATTCACCCCTCCACTTT
cdr3_aa: CALGQASNSPLHF

j_call: TRBJ1-2
v_call: TRBV9
d_call: NA
clone_size: once
cdr3_nt: TGTGCCAGCAGCTCGCGTGGCCGGGGGGCGAGTGGCTACACCTTC
cdr3_aa: CASSSRGRGASGYTF

j_call: TRBJ2-1
v_call: TRBV7-8
d_call: TRBD2
clone_size: few
cdr3_nt: TGTGCCAGCAGCCCTCGGGAGGGGGAAGGCAATGAGCAGTTCTTC
cdr3_aa: CASSPREGEGNEQFF

j_call: TRBJ1-4
v_call: TRBV19
d_call: NA
clone_size: NA
cdr3_nt: TGTGCCACACGGGGAACCAGTAATGAAAAACTGTTTTTT
cdr3_aa: CATRGTSNEKLFF

j_call: TRBJ2-3
v_call: TRBV7-2
d_call: TRBD2
clone_size: NA
cdr3_nt: TGTGCCAGCAGCTTAGTCGGCGCGGGGGTGAACCCTACGCAGTATTTT
cdr3_aa: CASSLVGAGVNPTQYF

j_call: TRBJ2-7
v_call: TRBV5-4
d_call: NA
clone_size: NA
cdr3_nt: TGTGCCAGCAGCGAGTCTCCTAATTTTAACTACGAGCAGTACTTC
cdr3_aa: CASSESPNFNYEQYF

j_call: TRBJ2-1
v_call: TRBV5-1
d_call: TRBD2
clone_size: NA
cdr3_nt: TGCGCCAGCAGTTCTACTAGCGGGGGTTCCTACAATGAGCAGTTCTTC
cdr3_aa: CASSSTSGGSYNEQFF

j_call: TRBJ2-3
v_call: TRBV25-1
d_call: TRBD2
clone_size: NA
cdr3_nt: TGTGCCAGCATAAGCGGGGGGGCTGAAGATACGCAGTATTTT
cdr3_aa: CASISGGAEDTQYF

j_call: TRBJ2-7
v_call: TRBV11-1
d_call: NA
clone_size: NA
cdr3_nt: TGTGCCAGCAGTCGAGGCATCGATGCCTACGAGCAGTACTTC
cdr3_aa: CASSRGIDAYEQYF

j_call: TRBJ2-7
v_call: TRBV5-6
d_call: NA
clone_size: NA
cdr3_nt: TGTGCCAGCAGCTCGGGGGTGCGGGGAAATACCTACGAGCAGTACTTC
cdr3_aa: CASSSGVRGNTYEQYF

j_call: TRBJ2-2
v_call: TRBV27
d_call: NA
clone_size: once
cdr3_nt: TGTGCCAGCAGTTTCTCGGTCACCGGGGAGCTGTTTTTT
cdr3_aa: CASSFSVTGELFF

j_call: TRBJ2-7
v_call: TRBV29-1
d_call: TRBD1
clone_size: NA
cdr3_nt: TGCAGCGTTGGGGAGACAGGGGGCGAGCAGTACTTC
cdr3_aa: CSVGETGGEQYF

j_call: TRBJ1-1
v_call: TRBV19
d_call: NA
clone_size: few
cdr3_nt: TGTGCCAGTAGTAGCCCAGGACAAAGGGTCGGGGCTTTCTTT
cdr3_aa: CASSSPGQRVGAFF

j_call: TRBJ1-3
v_call: TRBV9
d_call: NA
clone_size: NA
cdr3_nt: TGTGCCAGCAGCTTTCGACCCGGAGGGCTACCAAACACCATATATTTT
cdr3_aa: CASSFRPGGLPNTIYF

j_call: TRBJ1-2
v_call: TRBV29-1
d_call: NA
clone_size: NA
cdr3_nt: TGCAGCGTTTCAAGCTACACCTTC
cdr3_aa: CSVSSYTF

j_call: TRBJ1-2
v_call: TRBV11-2
d_call: NA
clone_size: NA
cdr3_nt: TGTGCCAGCAGCTTAGGCGCGGGCTACACCTTC
cdr3_aa: CASSLGAGYTF